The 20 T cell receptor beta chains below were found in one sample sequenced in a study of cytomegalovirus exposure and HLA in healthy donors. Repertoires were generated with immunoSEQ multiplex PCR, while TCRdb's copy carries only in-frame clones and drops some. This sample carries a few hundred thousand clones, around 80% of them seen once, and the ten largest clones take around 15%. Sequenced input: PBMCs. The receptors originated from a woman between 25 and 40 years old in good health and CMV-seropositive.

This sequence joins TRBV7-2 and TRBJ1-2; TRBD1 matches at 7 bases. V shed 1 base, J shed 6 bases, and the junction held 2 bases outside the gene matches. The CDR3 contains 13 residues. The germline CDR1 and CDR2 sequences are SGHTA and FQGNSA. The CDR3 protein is CASSLGQGDGYTF. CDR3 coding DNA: TGTGCCAGCAGCTTAGGACAGGGTGATGGCTACACCTTC.

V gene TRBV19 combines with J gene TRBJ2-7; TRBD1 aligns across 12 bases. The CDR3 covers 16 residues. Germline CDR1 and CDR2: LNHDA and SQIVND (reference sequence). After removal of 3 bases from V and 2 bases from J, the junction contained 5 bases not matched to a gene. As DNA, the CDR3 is TGTGCCAGTAGTATCAAGGGGACAGGGGGCCCCTACGAGCAGTACTTC. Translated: CASSIKGTGGPYEQYF.

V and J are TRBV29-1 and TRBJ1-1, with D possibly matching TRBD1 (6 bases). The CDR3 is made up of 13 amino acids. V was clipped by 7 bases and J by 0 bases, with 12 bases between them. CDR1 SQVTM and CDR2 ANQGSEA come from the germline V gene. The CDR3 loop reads CSGSGQMNTEAFF. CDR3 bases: TGCAGCGGCTCGGGACAAATGAACACTGAAGCTTTCTTT.

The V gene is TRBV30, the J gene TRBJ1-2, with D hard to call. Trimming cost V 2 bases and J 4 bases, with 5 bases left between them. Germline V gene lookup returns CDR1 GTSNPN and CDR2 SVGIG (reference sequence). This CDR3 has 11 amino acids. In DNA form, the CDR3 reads TGTGCCTGGAGTTTGGGCTATGGCTACACCTTC. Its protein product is CAWSLGYGYTF. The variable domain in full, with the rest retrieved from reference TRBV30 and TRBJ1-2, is SQTIHQWPATLVQPVGSPLSLECTVEGTSNPNLYWYRQAAGRGLQLLFYSVGIGQISSEVPQNLSASRPQDRQFILSSKKLLLSDSGFYLCAWSLGYGYTFGSGTRLTVV.

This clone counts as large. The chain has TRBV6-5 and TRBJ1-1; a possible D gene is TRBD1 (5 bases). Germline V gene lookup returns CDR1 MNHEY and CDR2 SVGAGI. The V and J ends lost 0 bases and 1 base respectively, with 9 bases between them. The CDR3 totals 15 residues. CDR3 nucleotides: TGTGCCAGCAGTTACTCTAGGGGTACGAACACTGAAGCTTTCTTT. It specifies CASSYSRGTNTEAFF.

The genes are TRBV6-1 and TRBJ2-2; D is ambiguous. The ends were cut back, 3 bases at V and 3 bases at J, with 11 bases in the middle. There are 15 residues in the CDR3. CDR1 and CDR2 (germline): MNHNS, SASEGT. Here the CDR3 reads CASSERQLDTGELFF. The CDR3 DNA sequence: TGTGCCAGCAGTGAGAGACAACTGGACACCGGGGAGCTGTTTTTT.

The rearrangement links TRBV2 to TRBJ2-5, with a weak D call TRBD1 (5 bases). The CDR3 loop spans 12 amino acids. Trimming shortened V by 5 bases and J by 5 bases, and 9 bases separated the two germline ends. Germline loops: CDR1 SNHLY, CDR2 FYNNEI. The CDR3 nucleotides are TGTGCCAGCAGTAGACAGTACGAGACCCAGTACTTC. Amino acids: CASSRQYETQYF.

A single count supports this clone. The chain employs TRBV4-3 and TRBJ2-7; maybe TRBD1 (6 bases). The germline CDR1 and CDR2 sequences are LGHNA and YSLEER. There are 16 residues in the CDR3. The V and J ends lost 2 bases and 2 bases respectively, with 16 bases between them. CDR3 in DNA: TGCGCCAGCAGCCAACTTACAGGGCGTGCAACCTACGAGCAGTACTTC. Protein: CASSQLTGRATYEQYF.

CDR3: CASSHPDRDLYNEQFF. CDR3 nucleotide sequence: TGCGCCAGCAGCCATCCCGACAGGGACCTTTACAATGAGCAGTTCTTC. The rearrangement uses TRBV4-1 and TRBJ2-1, with 7 bases fitting TRBD1. The CDR3 is 16 amino acids. J was trimmed by 4 bases and V by 3 bases; bases with no gene match: 9. Germline-derived CDR1 and CDR2 are MGHRA and YSYEKL.

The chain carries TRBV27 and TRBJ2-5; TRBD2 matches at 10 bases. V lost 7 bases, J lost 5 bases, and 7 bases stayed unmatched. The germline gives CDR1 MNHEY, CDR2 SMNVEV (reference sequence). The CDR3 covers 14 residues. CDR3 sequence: CASTRAGGSETQYF. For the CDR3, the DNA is TGTGCCAGCACCCGAGCGGGAGGGTCGGAGACCCAGTACTTC.

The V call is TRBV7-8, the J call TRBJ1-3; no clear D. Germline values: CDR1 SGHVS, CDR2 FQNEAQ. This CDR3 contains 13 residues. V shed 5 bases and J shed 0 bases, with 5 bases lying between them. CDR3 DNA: TGTGCCAGCAGCGTGAGCTCTGGAAACACCATATATTTT. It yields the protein CASSVSSGNTIYF.

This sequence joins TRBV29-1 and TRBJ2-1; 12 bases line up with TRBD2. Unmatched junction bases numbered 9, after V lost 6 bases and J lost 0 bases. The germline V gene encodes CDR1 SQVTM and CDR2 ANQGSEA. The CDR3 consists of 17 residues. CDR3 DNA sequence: TGCAGCGTGGGGGGACTAGCGGGCTTCGGCTCCTACAATGAGCAGTTCTTC. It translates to CSVGGLAGFGSYNEQFF.

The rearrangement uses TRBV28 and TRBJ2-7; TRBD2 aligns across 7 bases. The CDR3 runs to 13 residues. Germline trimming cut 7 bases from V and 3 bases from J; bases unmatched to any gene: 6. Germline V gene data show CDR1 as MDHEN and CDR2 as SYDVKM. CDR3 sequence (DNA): TGTGCCAGCAAGATAAGCGGGAACTACGAGCAGTACTTC. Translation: CASKISGNYEQYF.

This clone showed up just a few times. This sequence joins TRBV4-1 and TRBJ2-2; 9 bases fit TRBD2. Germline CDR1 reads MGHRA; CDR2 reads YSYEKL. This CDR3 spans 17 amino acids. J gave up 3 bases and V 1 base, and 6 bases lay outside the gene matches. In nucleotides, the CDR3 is TGCGCCAGCAGCCAAGTTAGCGGGAGCGGGTACACCGGGGAGCTGTTTTTT. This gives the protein CASSQVSGSGYTGELFF.

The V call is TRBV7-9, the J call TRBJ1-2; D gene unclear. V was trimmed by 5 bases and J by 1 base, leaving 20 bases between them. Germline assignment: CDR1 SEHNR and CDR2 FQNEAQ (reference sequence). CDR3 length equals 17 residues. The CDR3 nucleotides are TGTGCCAGCAGCGCGAATCGGGCACTCCGTAGTAACTATGGCTACACCTTC. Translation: CASSANRALRSNYGYTF.

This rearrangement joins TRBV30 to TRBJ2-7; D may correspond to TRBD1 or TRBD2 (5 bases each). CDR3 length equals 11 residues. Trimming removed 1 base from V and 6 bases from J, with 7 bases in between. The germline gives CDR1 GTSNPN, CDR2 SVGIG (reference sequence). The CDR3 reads CAWSGGVEQYF. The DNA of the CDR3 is TGTGCCTGGAGTGGAGGGGTCGAGCAGTACTTC. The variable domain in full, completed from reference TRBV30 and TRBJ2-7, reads SQTIHQWPATLVQPVGSPLSLECTVEGTSNPNLYWYRQAAGRGLQLLFYSVGIGQISSEVPQNLSASRPQDRQFILSSKKLLLSDSGFYLCAWSGGVEQYFGPGTRLTVT.

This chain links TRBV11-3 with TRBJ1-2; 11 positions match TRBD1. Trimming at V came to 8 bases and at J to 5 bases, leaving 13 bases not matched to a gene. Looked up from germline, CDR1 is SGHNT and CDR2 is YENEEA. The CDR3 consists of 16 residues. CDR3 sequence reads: CASSWTGGSDQYGYTF. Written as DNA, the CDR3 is TGTGCCAGCTCATGGACAGGGGGCTCCGATCAATATGGCTACACCTTC.

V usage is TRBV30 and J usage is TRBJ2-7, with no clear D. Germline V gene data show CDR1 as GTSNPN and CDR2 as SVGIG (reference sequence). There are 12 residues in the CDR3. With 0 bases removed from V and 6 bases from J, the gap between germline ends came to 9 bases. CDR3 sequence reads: CAWSVHWSEQYF. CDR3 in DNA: TGTGCCTGGAGTGTACATTGGTCCGAGCAGTACTTC.

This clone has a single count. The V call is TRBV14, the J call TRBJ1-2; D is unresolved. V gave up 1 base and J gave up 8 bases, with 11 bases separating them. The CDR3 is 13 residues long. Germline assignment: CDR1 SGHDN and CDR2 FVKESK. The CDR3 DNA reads TGTGCCAGCAGCCAAGTTGGCGAGGTGGGCTACACCTTC. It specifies CASSQVGEVGYTF.

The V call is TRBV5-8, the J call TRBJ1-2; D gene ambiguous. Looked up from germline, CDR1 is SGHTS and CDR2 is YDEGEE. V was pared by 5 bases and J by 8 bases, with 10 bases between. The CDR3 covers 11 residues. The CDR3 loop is CASSFSLGYTF. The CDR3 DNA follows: TGTGCCAGCAGTTTTAGTTTGGGCTACACCTTC.